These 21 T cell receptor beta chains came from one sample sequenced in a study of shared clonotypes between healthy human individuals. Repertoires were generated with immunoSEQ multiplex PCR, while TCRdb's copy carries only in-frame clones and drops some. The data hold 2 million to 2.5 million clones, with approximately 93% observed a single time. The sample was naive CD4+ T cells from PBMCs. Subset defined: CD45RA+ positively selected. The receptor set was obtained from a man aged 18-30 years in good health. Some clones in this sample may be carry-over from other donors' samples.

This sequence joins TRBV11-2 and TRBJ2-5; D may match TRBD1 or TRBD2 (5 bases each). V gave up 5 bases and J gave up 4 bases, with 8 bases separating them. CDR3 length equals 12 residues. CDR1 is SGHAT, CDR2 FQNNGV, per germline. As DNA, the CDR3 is TGTGCCAGCAGCGAGGGGAGAGAGACCCAGTACTTC. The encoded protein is CASSEGRETQYF. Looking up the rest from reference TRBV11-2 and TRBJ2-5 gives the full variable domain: EAGVAQSPRYKIIEKRQSVAFWCNPISGHATLYWYQQILGQGPKLLIQFQNNGVVDDSQLPKDRFSAERLKGVDSTLKIQPAKLEDSAVYLCASSEGRETQYFGPGTRLLVL.

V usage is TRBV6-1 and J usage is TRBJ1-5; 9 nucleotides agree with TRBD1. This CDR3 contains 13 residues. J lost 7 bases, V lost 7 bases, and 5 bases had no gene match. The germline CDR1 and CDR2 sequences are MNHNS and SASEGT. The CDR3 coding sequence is TGTGCCAGCACTAGGGACAGGGACCAGCCCCAGCATTTT. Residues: CASTRDRDQPQHF.

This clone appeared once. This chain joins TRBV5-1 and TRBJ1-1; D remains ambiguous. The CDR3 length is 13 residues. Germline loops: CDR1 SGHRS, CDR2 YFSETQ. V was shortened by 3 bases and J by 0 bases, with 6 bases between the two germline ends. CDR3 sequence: CASSSVMNTEAFF. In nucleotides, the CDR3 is TGCGCCAGCAGCTCCGTCATGAACACTGAAGCTTTCTTT.

The CDR3 DNA reads TGTGCCAGTAGGTCTGGTGATACGCAGTATTTT. It translates to CASRSGDTQYF. The J gene is TRBJ2-3, the V gene TRBV19; no reliable D call. Germline CDR1 reads LNHDA; CDR2 reads SQIVND (reference sequence). This CDR3 comprises 11 residues. V lost 6 bases and J 6 bases, leaving 7 bases between the germline ends.

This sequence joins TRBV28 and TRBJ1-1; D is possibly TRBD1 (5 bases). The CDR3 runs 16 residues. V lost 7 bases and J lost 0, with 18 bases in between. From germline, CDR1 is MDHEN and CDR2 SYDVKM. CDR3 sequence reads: CASTAGTATMNTEAFF. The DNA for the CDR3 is TGTGCCAGCACCGCCGGGACGGCTACCATGAACACTGAAGCTTTCTTT.

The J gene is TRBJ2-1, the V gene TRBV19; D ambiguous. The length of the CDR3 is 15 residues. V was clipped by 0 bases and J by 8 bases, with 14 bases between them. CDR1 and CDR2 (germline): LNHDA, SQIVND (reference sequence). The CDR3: CASSIDHGPADEQFF. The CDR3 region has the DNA TGTGCCAGTAGTATAGATCATGGACCCGCGGATGAGCAGTTCTTC.

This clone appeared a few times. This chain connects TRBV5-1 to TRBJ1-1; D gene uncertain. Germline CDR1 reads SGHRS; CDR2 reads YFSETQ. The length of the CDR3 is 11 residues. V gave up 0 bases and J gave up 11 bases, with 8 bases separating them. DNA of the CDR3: TGCGCCAGCAGCTTGGGGAAGAGGGCTTTCTTT. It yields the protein CASSLGKRAFF.

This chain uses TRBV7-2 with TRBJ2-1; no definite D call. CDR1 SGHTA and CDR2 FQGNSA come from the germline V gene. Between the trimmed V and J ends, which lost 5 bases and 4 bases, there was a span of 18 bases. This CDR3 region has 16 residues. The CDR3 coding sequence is TGTGCCAGCAGCCATATTCGAGGCCCTAGTTACAATGAGCAGTTCTTC. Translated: CASSHIRGPSYNEQFF.

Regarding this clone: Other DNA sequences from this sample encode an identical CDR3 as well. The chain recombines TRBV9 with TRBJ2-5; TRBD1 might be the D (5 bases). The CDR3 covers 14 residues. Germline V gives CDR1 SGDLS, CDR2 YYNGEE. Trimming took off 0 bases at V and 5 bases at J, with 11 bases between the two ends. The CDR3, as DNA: TGTGCCAGCAGCGTAGCTAGGGGAAGGGAGACCCAGTACTTC. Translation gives CASSVARGRETQYF.

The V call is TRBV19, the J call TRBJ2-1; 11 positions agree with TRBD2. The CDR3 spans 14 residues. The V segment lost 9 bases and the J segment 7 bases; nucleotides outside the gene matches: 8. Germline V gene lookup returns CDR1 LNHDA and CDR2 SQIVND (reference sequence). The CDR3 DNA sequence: TGTGCCAGCCGGGGACTAGCGGAAAAGAATGAGCAGTTCTTC. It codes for CASRGLAEKNEQFF.

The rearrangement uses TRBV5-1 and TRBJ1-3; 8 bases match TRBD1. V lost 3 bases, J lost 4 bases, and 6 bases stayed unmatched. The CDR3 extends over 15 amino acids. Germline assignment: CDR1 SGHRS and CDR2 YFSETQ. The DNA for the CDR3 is TGCGCCAGCAGCTCGATGACAGGGGTCGGAAACACCATATATTTT. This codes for CASSSMTGVGNTIYF.

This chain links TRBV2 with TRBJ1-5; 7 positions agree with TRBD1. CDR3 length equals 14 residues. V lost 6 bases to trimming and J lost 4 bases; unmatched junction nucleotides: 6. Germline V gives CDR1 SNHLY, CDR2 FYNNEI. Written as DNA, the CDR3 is TGTGCCAGCAGCGCGCGGGACAGAAATCAGCCCCAGCATTTT. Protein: CASSARDRNQPQHF.

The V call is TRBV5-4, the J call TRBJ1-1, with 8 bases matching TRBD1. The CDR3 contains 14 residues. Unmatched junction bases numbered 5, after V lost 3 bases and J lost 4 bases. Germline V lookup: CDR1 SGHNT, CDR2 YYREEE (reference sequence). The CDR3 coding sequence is TGTGCCAGCAGCTCTGCAACAGGGGGCACTGAAGCTTTCTTT. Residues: CASSSATGGTEAFF.

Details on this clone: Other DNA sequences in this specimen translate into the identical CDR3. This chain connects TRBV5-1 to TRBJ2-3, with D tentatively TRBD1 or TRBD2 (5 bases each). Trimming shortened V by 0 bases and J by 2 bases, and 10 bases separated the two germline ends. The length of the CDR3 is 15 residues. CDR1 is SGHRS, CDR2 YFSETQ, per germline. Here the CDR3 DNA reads TGCGCCAGCAGCTTGGGGCAGGGACCCACAGATACGCAGTATTTT. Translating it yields CASSLGQGPTDTQYF.

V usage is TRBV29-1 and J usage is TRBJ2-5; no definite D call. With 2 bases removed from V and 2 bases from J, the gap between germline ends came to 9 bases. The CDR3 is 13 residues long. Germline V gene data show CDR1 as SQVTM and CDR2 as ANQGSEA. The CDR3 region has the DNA TGCAGCGTTGAAACAGTACGGCAAGAGACCCAGTACTTC. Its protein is CSVETVRQETQYF.

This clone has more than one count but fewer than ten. The CDR3 nucleotides read TGTGCCACCAGCGGTGACAGGGCTCAGCCCCAGCATTTT. It yields the protein CATSGDRAQPQHF. The chain recombines TRBV15 with TRBJ1-5, with 7 bases lining up with TRBD1. This CDR3 is built from 13 residues. J lost 6 bases, V lost 5 bases, and 4 bases had no gene match. Germline assignment: CDR1 LNHNV and CDR2 YYDKDF (reference sequence).

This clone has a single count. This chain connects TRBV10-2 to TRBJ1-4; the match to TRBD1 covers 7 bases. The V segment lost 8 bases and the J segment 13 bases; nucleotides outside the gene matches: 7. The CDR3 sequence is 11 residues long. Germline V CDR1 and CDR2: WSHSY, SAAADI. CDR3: CASDSGQRLFF. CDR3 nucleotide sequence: TGCGCCAGCGACTCGGGACAGCGACTGTTTTTT.

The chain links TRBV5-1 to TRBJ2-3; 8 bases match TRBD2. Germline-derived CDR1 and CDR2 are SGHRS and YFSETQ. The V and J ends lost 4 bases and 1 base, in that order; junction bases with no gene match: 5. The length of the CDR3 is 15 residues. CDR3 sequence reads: CASSPSGSGTDTQYF. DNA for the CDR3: TGCGCCAGCAGCCCCAGCGGGAGTGGCACAGATACGCAGTATTTT.

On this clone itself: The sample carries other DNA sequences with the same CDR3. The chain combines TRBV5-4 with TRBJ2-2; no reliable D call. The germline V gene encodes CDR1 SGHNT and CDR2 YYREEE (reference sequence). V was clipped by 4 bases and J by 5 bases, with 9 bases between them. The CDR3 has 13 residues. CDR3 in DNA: TGTGCCAGCAGCCCCGATTCGACCGGGGAGCTGTTTTTT. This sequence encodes CASSPDSTGELFF.

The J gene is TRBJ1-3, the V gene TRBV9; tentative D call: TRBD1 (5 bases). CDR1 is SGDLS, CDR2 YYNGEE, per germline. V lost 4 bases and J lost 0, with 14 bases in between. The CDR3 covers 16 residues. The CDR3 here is CASSPNPGFSGNTIYF. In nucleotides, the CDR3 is TGTGCCAGCAGCCCGAACCCAGGGTTCTCTGGAAACACCATATATTTT.

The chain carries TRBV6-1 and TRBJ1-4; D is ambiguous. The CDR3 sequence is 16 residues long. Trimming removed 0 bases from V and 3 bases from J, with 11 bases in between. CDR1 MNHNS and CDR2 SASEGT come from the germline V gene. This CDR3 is CASSEARWLANEKLFF. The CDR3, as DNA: TGTGCCAGCAGTGAAGCGCGGTGGTTGGCTAATGAAAAACTGTTTTTT.